A selection of T cell receptor beta chains follows, all from one sample in a study of shared clonotypes between healthy human individuals. Assay: immunoSEQ multiplex PCR; the TCRdb copy retains only in-frame clones and omits some. This table has approximately 350,000 clones, around 72% appearing once. Sequenced: memory CD4+ T cells sorted from blood. The origin of the receptors is a man aged 25-45 years in good health. CDR3s include the opening cysteine and the closing phenylalanine or tryptophan. A D gene is named only where the DNA matches it firmly. Rows give clone size only sometimes, using once, few, many, or a class for an expanded clone.

CDR3 DNA: TGTGCCAGCAGCAGGTCCGGGCCTCAGTCCACTGGAAACACCATATATTTT
CDR3 protein: CASSRSGPQSTGNTIYF
D gene: .
J gene: TRBJ1-3
V gene: TRBV7-8
clone size: .

CDR3 DNA: TGTGCCAGCAGTGGCCTCGGGGGGCAACAGCCCCAGCATTTT
CDR3 protein: CASSGLGGQQPQHF
D gene: .
J gene: TRBJ1-5
V gene: TRBV2
clone size: .

CDR3 DNA: TGTGCCAGCCTAGGAACTAGCGGGATGCCCAATGAGCAGTTCTTC
CDR3 protein: CASLGTSGMPNEQFF
D gene: TRBD2
J gene: TRBJ2-1
V gene: TRBV2
clone size: few

CDR3 DNA: TGTGCCAGCTCACCAGTAGAAATTAATTACAATGAGCAGTTCTTC
CDR3 protein: CASSPVEINYNEQFF
D gene: .
J gene: TRBJ2-1
V gene: TRBV18
clone size: few

CDR3 DNA: TGTGCCAGCAGCTTGGCCGCACCAGGGCCGTCTGGAAACACCATATATTTT
CDR3 protein: CASSLAAPGPSGNTIYF
D gene: .
J gene: TRBJ1-3
V gene: TRBV5-5
clone size: .

CDR3 DNA: TGCGCCAGCAGCTTTTCGGGACAGGGTGACACTGAAGCTTTCTTT
CDR3 protein: CASSFSGQGDTEAFF
D gene: TRBD1
J gene: TRBJ1-1
V gene: TRBV5-1
clone size: .

CDR3 DNA: TGCGCCAGCAGCTTGAACCGAATCGGGGGTAAGGGGGAGACCCAGTACTTC
CDR3 protein: CASSLNRIGGKGETQYF
D gene: .
J gene: TRBJ2-5
V gene: TRBV5-1
clone size: .

CDR3 DNA: TGCAGCGTAGCCGTTGAGGGCTTCCCTGGGGCCAACGTCCTGACTTTC
CDR3 protein: CSVAVEGFPGANVLTF
D gene: .
J gene: TRBJ2-6
V gene: TRBV29-1
clone size: .

CDR3 DNA: TGCGCCAGCAGTGAAGGAGGGAGAGGAAACACCATATATTTT
CDR3 protein: CASSEGGRGNTIYF
D gene: .
J gene: TRBJ1-3
V gene: TRBV10-2
clone size: .

CDR3 DNA: TGTGCCACCAGCAGAGACAGCGTCCCAGAGGAAAAACTGTTTTTT
CDR3 protein: CATSRDSVPEEKLFF
D gene: .
J gene: TRBJ1-4
V gene: TRBV15
clone size: .

CDR3 DNA: TGTGCCTGGAGTGTACGCAGGGGCTATGGCTACACCTTC
CDR3 protein: CAWSVRRGYGYTF
D gene: .
J gene: TRBJ1-2
V gene: TRBV30
clone size: .

CDR3 DNA: TGCGCCAGCAGCTTGGATGGACAGGGGGCTTACGAGCAGTACTTC
CDR3 protein: CASSLDGQGAYEQYF
D gene: TRBD1
J gene: TRBJ2-7
V gene: TRBV5-1
clone size: .

CDR3 DNA: TGTGCCAGTAGTATCCCTGGGGGGGTGAACACTGAAGCTTTCTTT
CDR3 protein: CASSIPGGVNTEAFF
D gene: .
J gene: TRBJ1-1
V gene: TRBV19
clone size: .

CDR3 DNA: TGCAGCCGTGGGGGGTTTGTGAGCTCCTACAATGAGCAGTTCTTC
CDR3 protein: CSRGGFVSSYNEQFF
D gene: .
J gene: TRBJ2-1
V gene: TRBV29-1
clone size: .

CDR3 DNA: TGTGCCAGCAGCCACTCAGATACGCAGTATTTT
CDR3 protein: CASSHSDTQYF
D gene: .
J gene: TRBJ2-3
V gene: TRBV14
clone size: .

CDR3 DNA: TGCAGCGTTGTCACAGAAGGCTATGGCTACACCTTC
CDR3 protein: CSVVTEGYGYTF
D gene: .
J gene: TRBJ1-2
V gene: TRBV29-1
clone size: .

CDR3 DNA: TGTGCCACCAGCAGAGAAAAGGGGCTTTCCTATGGCTACACCTTC
CDR3 protein: CATSREKGLSYGYTF
D gene: .
J gene: TRBJ1-2
V gene: TRBV15
clone size: .

CDR3 DNA: TGTGCCAGCAGCGTCCGTGGGACAGGGGTCTGGGATACGCAGTATTTT
CDR3 protein: CASSVRGTGVWDTQYF
D gene: TRBD1
J gene: TRBJ2-3
V gene: TRBV7-2
clone size: few

CDR3 DNA: TGTGCCAGCAGCCGCCTCGGAGGGGTGGAGGAGACCCAGTACTTC
CDR3 protein: CASSRLGGVEETQYF
D gene: .
J gene: TRBJ2-5
V gene: TRBV7-2
clone size: .

CDR3 DNA: TGTGCCAGCACCTCCCTCGGGGGGGGCGGCTATGGCTACACCTTC
CDR3 protein: CASTSLGGGGYGYTF
D gene: .
J gene: TRBJ1-2
V gene: TRBV6-5
clone size: .

CDR3 DNA: TGTGCCAGCAGCTACAGCGGGACTAGCGGGATACCTCGGACCGGGGAGCTGTTTTTT
CDR3 protein: CASSYSGTSGIPRTGELFF
D gene: TRBD2
J gene: TRBJ2-2
V gene: TRBV7-8
clone size: .

CDR3 DNA: TGTGCCAGTAGGAGACTAGCGGGGGCCTACGAGCAGTACTTC
CDR3 protein: CASRRLAGAYEQYF
D gene: TRBD2
J gene: TRBJ2-7
V gene: TRBV19
clone size: .

CDR3 DNA: TGTGCCAGCAGTCCGGACAGGGGAGGAGGCTACACCTTC
CDR3 protein: CASSPDRGGGYTF
D gene: TRBD1
J gene: TRBJ1-2
V gene: TRBV7-2
clone size: .

CDR3 DNA: TGTGCCACATCAGGGGGACTCGGCTACGAGCAGTACTTC
CDR3 protein: CATSGGLGYEQYF
D gene: .
J gene: TRBJ2-7
V gene: TRBV19
clone size: .

CDR3 DNA: TGTGCCAGCAGTTCCCCGACTAGCGGGGCTTACGAGCAGTACTTC
CDR3 protein: CASSSPTSGAYEQYF
D gene: TRBD2
J gene: TRBJ2-7
V gene: TRBV6-5
clone size: .

CDR3 DNA: TGTGCCAGCAGTACACAGGCGAACTATGGCTACACCTTC
CDR3 protein: CASSTQANYGYTF
D gene: .
J gene: TRBJ1-2
V gene: TRBV28
clone size: .

CDR3 DNA: TGCGCCAGCAGCTTGGCTAGATCTTACGAGCAGTACTTC
CDR3 protein: CASSLARSYEQYF
D gene: .
J gene: TRBJ2-7
V gene: TRBV5-1
clone size: once

CDR3 DNA: TGTGCCAGCAGACACGTAGCAAGCGCCGGGGAGCTGTTTTTT
CDR3 protein: CASRHVASAGELFF
D gene: .
J gene: TRBJ2-2
V gene: TRBV6-6
clone size: .

CDR3 DNA: TGTGCCAGCAGCTTGGATGGGATAGATACCGGGGAGCTGTTTTTT
CDR3 protein: CASSLDGIDTGELFF
D gene: .
J gene: TRBJ2-2
V gene: TRBV5-6
clone size: .

CDR3 DNA: TGTGCCACTAAAACGGACAGCTCCTTAAACTATGGCTACACCTTC
CDR3 protein: CATKTDSSLNYGYTF
D gene: .
J gene: TRBJ1-2
V gene: TRBV6-4
clone size: .

CDR3 DNA: TGTGCCAGCTCACCCGGACGTGAAAGGGACACCATATATTTT
CDR3 protein: CASSPGRERDTIYF
D gene: .
J gene: TRBJ1-3
V gene: TRBV18
clone size: .

CDR3 DNA: TGTGCCAGTAGTAGGACCCCGGAGGCTGGGGCCAACGTCCTGACTTTC
CDR3 protein: CASSRTPEAGANVLTF
D gene: .
J gene: TRBJ2-6
V gene: TRBV19
clone size: .

CDR3 DNA: TGTGCCAGCAGTGAGGGGACAGGGGACAAAAACATTCAGTACTTC
CDR3 protein: CASSEGTGDKNIQYF
D gene: TRBD1
J gene: TRBJ2-4
V gene: TRBV28
clone size: .